The 27 T cell receptor beta chains presented below share a single source sample, sequenced in a study of T cell responses to AZD1222 COVID-19 vaccine. Libraries were prepared by immunoSEQ multiplex PCR; TCRdb keeps only in-frame clonotypes and omits some of them. The data contain roughly 100,000 clones, 85% to 90% of them singletons. The sequences come from peripheral blood, collected on day 0 of AZD1222 vaccination. These receptors came from an adult in good health.

This rearrangement joins TRBV7-6 to TRBJ1-2; D might be TRBD1 (6 bases). Germline CDR1 is SGHVS and CDR2 is FNYEAQ. V was trimmed by 1 base and J by 5 bases, leaving 14 bases between them. The CDR3 runs to 15 residues. The chain's CDR3 is CASSLGQLGAYGYTF. The CDR3 nucleotides read TGTGCCAGCAGCTTAGGACAGTTGGGGGCTTATGGCTACACCTTC.

This clone has only one observation. The chain joins TRBV28 to TRBJ2-2; the D gene is possibly TRBD1 (7 bases). CDR3 length: 15 residues. Germline assignment: CDR1 MDHEN and CDR2 SYDVKM. V was pared by 7 bases and J by 7 bases, with 19 bases between. CDR3 amino acids: CASKSAQGGVGELFF. CDR3 nucleotide sequence: TGTGCCAGCAAATCTGCTCAGGGGGGAGTCGGGGAGCTGTTTTTT.

The V call is TRBV28, the J call TRBJ2-7, with D hard to call. V was cut by 6 bases and J by 2 bases, with 8 bases left in between. The CDR3 covers 12 residues. Germline values: CDR1 MDHEN, CDR2 SYDVKM. CDR3 in amino acids: CASSSTPYEQYF. The CDR3 DNA is TGTGCCAGCAGCTCGACCCCCTACGAGCAGTACTTC. The variable domain in full, completed from reference TRBV28 and TRBJ2-7, reads DVKVTQSSRYLVKRTGEKVFLECVQDMDHENMFWYRQDPGLGLRLIYFSYDVKMKEKGDIPEGYSVSREKKERFSLILESASTNQTSMYLCASSSTPYEQYFGPGTRLTVT.

The V and J genes are TRBV2 and TRBJ2-1; D gene ambiguous. The CDR3 is 14 amino acids. Germline assignment: CDR1 SNHLY and CDR2 FYNNEI. The ends were cut back, 4 bases at V and 6 bases at J, with 13 bases in the middle. For the CDR3, the DNA is TGTGCCAGCAGTGTGGGTGGGCAGGTCAATGAGCAGTTCTTC. Its translation is CASSVGGQVNEQFF.

This clone was detected a few times. The chain links TRBV4-1 to TRBJ2-3; D is unresolved. Germline CDR1 MGHRA, CDR2 YSYEKL. V shed 0 bases and J shed 0 bases, with 10 bases lying between them. The CDR3 extends over 16 amino acids. The CDR3 bases are TGCGCCAGCAGCCAAGAGGTCCGACCCAGCACAGATACGCAGTATTTT. Translating gives CASSQEVRPSTDTQYF.

This chain links TRBV27 with TRBJ1-6; D unclear. Germline V CDR1 and CDR2: MNHEY, SMNVEV (reference sequence). V was trimmed by 2 bases and J by 3 bases, leaving 2 bases between them. The CDR3 is 13 amino acids. Here the CDR3 DNA reads TGTGCCAGCAGTTTAGTCTATAATTCACCCCTCCACTTT. The encoded protein is CASSLVYNSPLHF.

The chain couples TRBV11-2 to TRBJ1-2; D ambiguous. The CDR3 has 13 residues. Germline CDR1 SGHAT, CDR2 FQNNGV. Trimming left V 1 base short and J 4 bases short, with 7 bases between. The CDR3 sequence: CASSLGASYGYTF. CDR3 nucleotide sequence: TGTGCCAGCAGCTTAGGGGCTTCCTATGGCTACACCTTC.

The chain links TRBV7-3 to TRBJ2-3, with a tentative D call TRBD1 (6 bases). The CDR3 is made up of 16 amino acids. Germline CDR1 is SGHTA and CDR2 is FQGTGA. The V and J ends lost 5 bases and 0 bases respectively, with 15 bases between them. The CDR3 protein is CASSPSGTFSTDTQYF. The CDR3 coding sequence is TGTGCCAGCAGCCCTTCTGGGACATTTAGCACAGATACGCAGTATTTT.

This chain joins TRBV4-1 and TRBJ2-7, with D possibly matching TRBD1 (5 bases). CDR3 length: 16 amino acids. V was pared by 0 bases and J by 3 bases, with 15 bases between. Germline loops: CDR1 MGHRA, CDR2 YSYEKL. The CDR3, as DNA: TGCGCCAGCAGCCAAGAAAGGGGCAGTCTAGTCTACGAGCAGTACTTC. The encoded protein is CASSQERGSLVYEQYF.

The chain links TRBV27 to TRBJ2-3; 7 nucleotides align to TRBD1. The CDR3 totals 13 residues. CDR1 MNHEY and CDR2 SMNVEV come from the germline V gene (reference sequence). V gave up 7 bases and J gave up 4 bases; unmatched junction bases: 5. The CDR3 loop is CASIRQGSDTQYF. The CDR3 coding sequence is TGTGCCAGCATCCGACAGGGCTCAGATACGCAGTATTTT.

This chain links TRBV6-2 or TRBV6-3 with TRBJ2-7; tentatively, D is TRBD2 (6 bases). V was shortened by 3 bases and J by 0 bases, with 12 bases between the two germline ends. Germline values: CDR1 MNHEY, CDR2 SVGEGT. The CDR3 is 15 amino acids. This CDR3 is CASSYRVAVSYEQYF. The CDR3, as DNA: TGTGCCAGCAGTTATAGGGTAGCGGTCTCCTACGAGCAGTACTTC.

V gene TRBV11-2 combines with J gene TRBJ1-4; 7 bases fit TRBD1. The V gene's germline CDR1 is SGHAT and CDR2 FQNNGV. The CDR3 contains 14 residues. Trimming at V came to 4 bases and at J to 4 bases, leaving 3 bases not matched to a gene. CDR3 sequence reads: CASSSQGVNEKLFF. DNA for the CDR3: TGTGCCAGCAGCTCCCAGGGGGTTAATGAAAAACTGTTTTTT. The complete variable domain, with remaining parts taken from reference TRBV11-2 and TRBJ1-4, reads EAGVAQSPRYKIIEKRQSVAFWCNPISGHATLYWYQQILGQGPKLLIQFQNNGVVDDSQLPKDRFSAERLKGVDSTLKIQPAKLEDSAVYLCASSSQGVNEKLFFGSGTQLSVL.

The V and J genes are TRBV9 and TRBJ2-3; D remains unclear. V dropped 3 bases and J dropped 0 bases, with 5 bases sitting between them. Germline V lookup: CDR1 SGDLS, CDR2 YYNGEE. CDR3 size: 13 residues. CDR3 region: CASSGFSTDTQYF. CDR3 nucleotides: TGTGCCAGCAGCGGATTTAGCACAGATACGCAGTATTTT.

The rearrangement joins TRBV15 to TRBJ1-1, with D possibly TRBD1 on 5 matching bases. The ends were cut back, 0 bases at V and 3 bases at J, with 11 bases in the middle. The CDR3 sequence is 15 residues long. The V gene's germline CDR1 is LNHNV and CDR2 YYDKDF (reference sequence). For the CDR3, the DNA is TGTGCCACCAGCAGAGACCGGACATACTACACTGAAGCTTTCTTT. It translates to CATSRDRTYYTEAFF.

The genes are TRBV12-3 or TRBV12-4 and TRBJ2-7; tentatively, D is TRBD2 (6 bases). V dropped 1 base and J dropped 3 bases, with 7 bases sitting between them. The CDR3 spans 13 residues. The CDR3 region has the DNA TGTGCCAGCAGTTTAGGGGAGGTCTACGAGCAGTACTTC. It translates to CASSLGEVYEQYF.

The chain uses TRBV28 and TRBJ1-1; unclear D gene. V dropped 2 bases and J dropped 3 bases, with 4 bases sitting between them. Germline-derived CDR1 and CDR2 are MDHEN and SYDVKM. This CDR3 spans 12 amino acids. CDR3 in DNA: TGTGCCAGCAGTTTACTACACACTGAAGCTTTCTTT. Protein: CASSLLHTEAFF.

In its sample, this clone was seen once. The rearrangement links TRBV19 to TRBJ1-2; D not resolved. The CDR3 length is 13 residues. Germline CDR1 LNHDA, CDR2 SQIVND (reference sequence). The ends were cut back, 3 bases at V and 8 bases at J, with 13 bases in the middle. The CDR3, as DNA: TGTGCCAGTAGTATTAGCTCCTGGGGAGGCTACACCTTC. This translates into CASSISSWGGYTF.

The V call is TRBV7-9, the J call TRBJ2-3; no clear D gene. The CDR3 consists of 12 residues. Between the trimmed V and J ends, which lost 5 bases and 4 bases, there was a span of 7 bases. In germline, CDR1 is SEHNR, CDR2 FQNEAQ (reference sequence). CDR3 protein: CASSAESDTQYF. DNA of the CDR3: TGTGCCAGCAGCGCGGAGTCAGATACGCAGTATTTT.

DNA for the CDR3: TGCGCCAGCAGCTTGGGGGGAGAAGGAGATACGCAGTATTTT. This translates into CASSLGGEGDTQYF. The rearrangement links TRBV5-1 to TRBJ2-3; possible D gene TRBD2, 5 bases. The germline gives CDR1 SGHRS, CDR2 YFSETQ. CDR3 length equals 14 residues. Trimming took off 0 bases at V and 5 bases at J, with 10 bases between the two ends. Drawing the rest from reference TRBV5-1 and TRBJ2-3, the complete variable domain is KAGVTQTPRYLIKTRGQQVTLSCSPISGHRSVSWYQQTPGQGLQFLFEYFSETQRNKGNFPGRFSGRQFSNSRSEMNVSTLELGDSALYLCASSLGGEGDTQYFGPGTRLTVL.

This clone was counted a single time. The chain combines TRBV15 with TRBJ1-1; D perhaps matches TRBD1 (6 bases). Germline assignment: CDR1 LNHNV and CDR2 YYDKDF (reference sequence). V was clipped by 3 bases and J by 3 bases, with 11 bases between them. The length of the CDR3 is 14 residues. The CDR3 DNA sequence: TGTGCCACCAGCAGGACAGGAGGATACACTGAAGCTTTCTTT. This encodes CATSRTGGYTEAFF. Full variable domain (rest looked up from reference TRBV15 and TRBJ1-1): DAMVIQNPRYQVTQFGKPVTLSCSQTLNHNVMYWYQQKSSQAPKLLFHYYDKDFNNEADTPDNFQSRRPNTSFCFLDIRSPGLGDTAMYLCATSRTGGYTEAFFGQGTRLTVV.

The chain has TRBV27 and TRBJ2-7; 15 bases match TRBD2. Germline V lookup: CDR1 MNHEY, CDR2 SMNVEV (reference sequence). CDR3 size: 18 residues. J gave up 3 bases and V 4 bases, and 10 bases lay outside the gene matches. CDR3 nucleotide sequence: TGTGCCAGCAGTTCCTTTCCGGGACTAGCGGGAGGTGGCTACGAGCAGTACTTC. This gives the protein CASSSFPGLAGGGYEQYF.

The genes are TRBV6-6 and TRBJ2-1; no definite D call. The length of the CDR3 is 12 residues. The germline V gene encodes CDR1 MNHNY and CDR2 SVGAGI (reference sequence). V lost 6 bases and J lost 4, with 7 bases in between. The CDR3 loop reads CASRQEYNEQFF. The CDR3 DNA reads TGTGCCAGCAGGCAAGAGTACAATGAGCAGTTCTTC.

The chain links TRBV4-3 to TRBJ2-7; weak D call: TRBD2 (5 bases). V was cut by 6 bases and J by 2 bases, with 11 bases left in between. In germline, CDR1 is LGHNA, CDR2 YSLEER. The CDR3 is 13 amino acids. CDR3 DNA sequence: TGCGCCAGCAGTCTGGACTGGACCTACGAGCAGTACTTC. Its protein is CASSLDWTYEQYF.

The chain uses TRBV5-1 and TRBJ1-1; 8 positions agree with TRBD1. This CDR3 is built from 18 residues. The V segment lost 2 bases and the J segment 3 bases; nucleotides outside the gene matches: 15. Germline V gene sequence: CDR1 SGHRS, CDR2 YFSETQ. As DNA, the CDR3 is TGCGCCAGCAGCTTTCTATTGACAGGGGTCTTAATGGACACTGAAGCTTTCTTT. This gives the protein CASSFLLTGVLMDTEAFF.

This sequence joins TRBV19 and TRBJ1-1; D possibly corresponds to TRBD1 (6 bases). CDR1 is LNHDA and CDR2 is SQIVND in the germline V gene (reference sequence). The germline V and J ends were trimmed by 1 base and 7 bases, with 22 bases remaining between them. This CDR3 contains 17 residues. CDR3 residues: CASSIAARYRVSGEAFF. The CDR3 nucleotides are TGTGCCAGTAGTATAGCGGCCAGATACAGGGTCAGTGGTGAAGCTTTCTTT.

This clone was seen a single time. The chain employs TRBV5-5 and TRBJ2-7, with D tentatively TRBD1 (5 bases). V dropped 0 bases and J dropped 1 base, with 14 bases sitting between them. Per germline, CDR1 SGHKS and CDR2 YYEKEE (reference sequence). CDR3 length: 16 amino acids. The CDR3 loop reads CASSLAAMTASYEQYF. DNA for the CDR3: TGTGCCAGCAGCTTGGCAGCTATGACAGCTTCCTACGAGCAGTACTTC.

The chain combines TRBV21-1 with TRBJ2-7. TRBV21-1 has pseudogene status. This CDR3 comprises 14 residues. The DNA for the CDR3 is TGTGCCAGCAGCTCCCGAGAAAGACCTTACGAGCAGTACTTC. It codes for CASSSRERPYEQYF.